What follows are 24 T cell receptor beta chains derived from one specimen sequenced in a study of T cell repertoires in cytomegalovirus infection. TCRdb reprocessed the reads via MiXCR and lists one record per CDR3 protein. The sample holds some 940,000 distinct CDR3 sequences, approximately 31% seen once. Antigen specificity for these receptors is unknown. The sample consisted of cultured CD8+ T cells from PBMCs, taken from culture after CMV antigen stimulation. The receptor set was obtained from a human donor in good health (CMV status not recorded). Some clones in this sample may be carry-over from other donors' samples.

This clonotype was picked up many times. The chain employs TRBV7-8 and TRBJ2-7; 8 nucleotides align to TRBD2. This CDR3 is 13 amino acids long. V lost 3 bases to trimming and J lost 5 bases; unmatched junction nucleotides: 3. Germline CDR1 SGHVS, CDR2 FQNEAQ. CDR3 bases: TGTGCCAGCAGCTTGTACGGGGGGGACGAGCAGTACGTC. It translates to CASSLYGGDEQYV.

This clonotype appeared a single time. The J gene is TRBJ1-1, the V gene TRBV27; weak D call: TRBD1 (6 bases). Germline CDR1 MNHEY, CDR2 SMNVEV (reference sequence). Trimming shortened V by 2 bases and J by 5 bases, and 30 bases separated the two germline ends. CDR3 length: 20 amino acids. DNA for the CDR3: TGTGCCAGCAGTTTAACTCTATTTATTGCCAGGGGAGAGGGCAGGACTGAAGCTTTCTTT. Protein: CASSLTLFIARGEGRTEAFF.

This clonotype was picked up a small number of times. The chain's CDR3 is CSAMGTLGHIYNSPLHF. CDR3 sequence (DNA): TGCAGTGCTATGGGGACCTTGGGACACATCTATAATTCACCCCTCCACTTT. This chain uses TRBV20-1 with TRBJ1-6; perhaps TRBD1 as D (6 bases). CDR1 is DFQATT, CDR2 SNEGSKA, per germline (reference sequence). There are 17 residues in the CDR3. V was shortened by 4 bases and J by 3 bases, with 19 bases between the two germline ends.

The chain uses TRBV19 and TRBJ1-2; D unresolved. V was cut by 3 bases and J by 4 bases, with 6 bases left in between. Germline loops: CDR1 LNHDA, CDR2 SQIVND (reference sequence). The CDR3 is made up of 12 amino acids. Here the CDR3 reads CASSMTLYGYTF. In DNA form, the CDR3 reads TGTGCCAGTAGTATGACACTCTATGGCTACACCTTC.

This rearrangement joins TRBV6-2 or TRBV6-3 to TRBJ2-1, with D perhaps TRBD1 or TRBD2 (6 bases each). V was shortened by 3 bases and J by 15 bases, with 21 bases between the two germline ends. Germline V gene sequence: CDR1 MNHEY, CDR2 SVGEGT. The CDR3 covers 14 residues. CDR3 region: CASSYTDYRGLGFF. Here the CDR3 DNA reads TGTGCCAGCAGTTATACGGACTACCGGGGGCTTGGGTTCTTC.

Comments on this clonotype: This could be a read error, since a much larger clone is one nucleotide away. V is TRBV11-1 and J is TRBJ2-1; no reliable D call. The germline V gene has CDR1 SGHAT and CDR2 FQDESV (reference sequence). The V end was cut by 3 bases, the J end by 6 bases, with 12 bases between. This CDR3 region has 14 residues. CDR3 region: CASSLWAPCNEQFF. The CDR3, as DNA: TGTGCCAGCAGCTTGTGGGCTCCCTGCAATGAGCAGTTCTTC.

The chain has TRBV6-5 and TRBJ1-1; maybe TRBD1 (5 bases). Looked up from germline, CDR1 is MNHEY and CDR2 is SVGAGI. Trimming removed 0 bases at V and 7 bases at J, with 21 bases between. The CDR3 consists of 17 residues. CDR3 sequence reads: CASSYSPDTNPTVEAFF. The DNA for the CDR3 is TGTGCCAGCAGTTACTCCCCTGATACAAACCCGACAGTTGAAGCTTTCTTT.

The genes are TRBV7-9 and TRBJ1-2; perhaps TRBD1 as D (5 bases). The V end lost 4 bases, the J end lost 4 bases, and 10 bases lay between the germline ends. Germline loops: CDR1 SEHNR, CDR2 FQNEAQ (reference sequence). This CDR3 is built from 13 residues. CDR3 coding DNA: TGTGCCAGCAGCTCGGGACCGACCTATGGCTACACCTTC. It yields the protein CASSSGPTYGYTF.

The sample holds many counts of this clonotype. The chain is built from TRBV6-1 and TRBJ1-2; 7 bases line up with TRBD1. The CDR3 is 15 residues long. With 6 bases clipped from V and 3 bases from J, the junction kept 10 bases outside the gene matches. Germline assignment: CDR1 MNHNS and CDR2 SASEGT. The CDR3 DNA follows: TGTGCCAGCAGCCCCAGGGAGGGGGCAGACTATGGCTACACCTTC. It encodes CASSPREGADYGYTF.

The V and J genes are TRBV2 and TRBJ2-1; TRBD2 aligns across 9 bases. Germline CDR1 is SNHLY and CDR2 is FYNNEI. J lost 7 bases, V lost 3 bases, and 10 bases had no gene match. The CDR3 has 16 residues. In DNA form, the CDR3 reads TGTGCCAGCAGTGAGACTTGGCGGGGGGGCCTTAATGAGCAGTTCTTC. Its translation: CASSETWRGGLNEQFF.

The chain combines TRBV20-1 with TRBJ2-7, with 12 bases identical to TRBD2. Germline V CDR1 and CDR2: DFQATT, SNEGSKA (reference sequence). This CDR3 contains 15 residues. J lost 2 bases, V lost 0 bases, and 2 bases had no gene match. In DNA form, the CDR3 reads TGCAGTGCTAGAGATCTAGCGGGGGGGCCCTACGAGCAGTACTTC. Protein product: CSARDLAGGPYEQYF.

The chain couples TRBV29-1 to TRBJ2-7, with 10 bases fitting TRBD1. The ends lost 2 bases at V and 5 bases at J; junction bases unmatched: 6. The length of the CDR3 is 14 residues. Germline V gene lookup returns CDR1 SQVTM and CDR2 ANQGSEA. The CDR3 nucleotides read TGCAGCGTTGAAAGGACAGGGGGAGGAAACGAGCAGTACTTC. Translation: CSVERTGGGNEQYF.

Here the CDR3 reads CSAGGTGTDTQYF. Here the CDR3 DNA reads TGCAGTGCTGGGGGGACAGGCACAGATACGCAGTATTTT. The chain has TRBV20-1 and TRBJ2-3; possible D gene TRBD1, 7 bases. The CDR3 spans 13 residues. Trimming removed 5 bases at V and 1 base at J, with 10 bases between. Germline loops: CDR1 DFQATT, CDR2 SNEGSKA (reference sequence).

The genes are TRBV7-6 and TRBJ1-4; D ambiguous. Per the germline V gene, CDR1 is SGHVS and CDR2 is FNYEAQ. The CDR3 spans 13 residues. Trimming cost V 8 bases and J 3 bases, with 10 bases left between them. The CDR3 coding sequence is TGTGCCAGCGAGAACGACCCTAATGAAAAACTGTTTTTT. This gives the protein CASENDPNEKLFF.

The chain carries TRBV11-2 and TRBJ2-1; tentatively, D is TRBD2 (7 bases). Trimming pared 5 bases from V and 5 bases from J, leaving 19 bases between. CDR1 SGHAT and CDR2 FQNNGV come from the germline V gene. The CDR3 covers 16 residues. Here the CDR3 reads CASSPRWGGLNNEQFF. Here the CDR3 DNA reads TGTGCCAGCAGCCCTCGTTGGGGGGGGCTTAACAATGAGCAGTTCTTC.

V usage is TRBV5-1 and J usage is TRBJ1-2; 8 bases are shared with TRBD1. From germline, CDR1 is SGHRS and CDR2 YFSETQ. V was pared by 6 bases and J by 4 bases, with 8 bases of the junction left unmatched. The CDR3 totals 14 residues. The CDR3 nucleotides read TGCGCCAGCACCGGGACAGGAACGGTCTATGGCTACACCTTC. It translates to CASTGTGTVYGYTF. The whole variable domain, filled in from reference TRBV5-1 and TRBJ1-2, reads KAGVTQTPRYLIKTRGQQVTLSCSPISGHRSVSWYQQTPGQGLQFLFEYFSETQRNKGNFPGRFSGRQFSNSRSEMNVSTLELGDSALYLCASTGTGTVYGYTFGSGTRLTVV.

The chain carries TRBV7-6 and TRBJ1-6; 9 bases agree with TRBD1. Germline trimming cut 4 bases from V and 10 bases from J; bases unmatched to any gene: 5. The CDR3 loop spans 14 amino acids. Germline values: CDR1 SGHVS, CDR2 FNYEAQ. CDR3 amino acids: CASSYGTGRSPLHF. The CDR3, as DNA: TGTGCCAGCAGCTACGGGACAGGGAGGTCACCCCTCCACTTT.

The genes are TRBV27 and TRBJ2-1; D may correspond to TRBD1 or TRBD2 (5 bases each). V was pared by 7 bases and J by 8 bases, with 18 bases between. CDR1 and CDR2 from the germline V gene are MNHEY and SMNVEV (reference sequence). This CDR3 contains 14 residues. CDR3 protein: CASNRGLMGDEQFF. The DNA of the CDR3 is TGTGCCAGCAATCGGGGCTTGATGGGGGATGAGCAGTTCTTC.

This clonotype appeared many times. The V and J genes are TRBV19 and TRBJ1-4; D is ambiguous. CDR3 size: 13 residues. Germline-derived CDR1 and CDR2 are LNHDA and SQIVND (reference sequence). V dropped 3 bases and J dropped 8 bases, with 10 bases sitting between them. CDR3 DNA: TGTGCCAGTAGTATCCGGCCCCAGGAAAAACTGTTTTTT. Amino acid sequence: CASSIRPQEKLFF.

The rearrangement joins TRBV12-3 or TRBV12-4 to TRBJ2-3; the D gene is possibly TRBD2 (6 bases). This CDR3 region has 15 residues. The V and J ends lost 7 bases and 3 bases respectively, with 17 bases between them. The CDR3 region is CASNLDSGGTDTQYF. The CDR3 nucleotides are TGTGCCAGCAACCTGGACTCCGGGGGTACAGATACGCAGTATTTT.

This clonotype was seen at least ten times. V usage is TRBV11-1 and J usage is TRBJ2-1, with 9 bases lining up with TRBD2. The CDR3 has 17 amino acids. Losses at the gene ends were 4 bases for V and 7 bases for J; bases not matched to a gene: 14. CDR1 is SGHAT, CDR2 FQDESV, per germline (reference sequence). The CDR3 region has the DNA TGTGCCAGCAGCTCCCCCTCGGGCGGGGGGGCTTGGAATGAGCAGTTCTTC. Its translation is CASSSPSGGGAWNEQFF.

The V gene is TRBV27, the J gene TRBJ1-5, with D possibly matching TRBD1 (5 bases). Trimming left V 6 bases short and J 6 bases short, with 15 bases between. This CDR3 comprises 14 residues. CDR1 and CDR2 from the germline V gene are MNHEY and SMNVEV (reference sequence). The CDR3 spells CASSPRGAGQPQHF. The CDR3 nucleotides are TGTGCCAGCAGCCCCAGAGGGGCGGGTCAGCCCCAGCATTTT.

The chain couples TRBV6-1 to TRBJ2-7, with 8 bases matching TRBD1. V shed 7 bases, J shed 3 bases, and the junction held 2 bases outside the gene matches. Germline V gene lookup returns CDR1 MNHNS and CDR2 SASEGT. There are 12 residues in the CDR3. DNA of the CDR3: TGTGCCAGCAAGACAGGGGTCTACGAGCAGTACGTC. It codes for CASKTGVYEQYV.

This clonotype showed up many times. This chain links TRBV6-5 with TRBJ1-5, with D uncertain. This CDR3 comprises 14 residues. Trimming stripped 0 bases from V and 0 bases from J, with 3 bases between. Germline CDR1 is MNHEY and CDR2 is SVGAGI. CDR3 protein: CASSYSSSNQPQHF. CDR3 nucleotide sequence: TGTGCCAGCAGTTACTCTTCTAGCAATCAGCCCCAGCATTTT.